This entry concerns a single TCR beta chain. This sample was taken from a study of blood T cell repertoires in COVID-19. As handled by the study authors: Estimation of nucleated cell counts was performed using reference gene primer amplification. Using immunoSEQ multiplex PCR, the repertoire was profiled, and TCRdb retains in-frame clones only, with some absent. The DNA gave D and trimming, while V, J and clone size come from that table. Counted here are around 170,000 clones, 81% occurring once; the ten biggest clones make up approximately 12%. The CDR3 length is 14 residues. CDR1 and CDR2 (germline): LNHNV, YYDKDF (reference sequence). Trimming cost V 3 bases and J 6 bases, with 12 bases left between them.

What was sequenced was peripheral blood. This clonotype originated in a woman aged 80 or over with COVID-19, enrolled during active disease. This sequence joins TRBV15 and TRBJ2-1; possibly TRBD2 for D (6 bases). The CDR3, as DNA: TGTGCCACCAGCAGGGGGACTGGCCCCAATGAGCAGTTCTTC. Encoded protein: CATSRGTGPNEQFF.